Only a few counts were recorded for the clone carrying this T cell receptor (beta chain). This record belongs to a study of T-cell memory formation after mild COVID-19. The CDR3 loop spans 14 amino acids. V gave up 7 bases and J gave up 2 bases, with 14 bases separating them. Germline-derived CDR1 and CDR2 are SGDLS and YYNGEE. TCRdb reprocessed the 5' RACE reads via MiXCR and lists one record per CDR3 protein. This table holds 50,000 or so distinct CDR3 sequences, about 30% found once. The sequence was obtained from a young man who had mild COVID-19 (a few samples of this study predate the infection). Cell type and time point are not known. The chain recombines TRBV9 with TRBJ2-3; D is possibly TRBD1 or TRBD2 (5 bases each). Sequencing input: PBMCs or a T cell subset sorted from them (not recorded which). As DNA, the CDR3 is TGTGCCAGCCGCAAAGGGGACCTCACAGATACGCAGTATTTT. Amino acid sequence: CASRKGDLTDTQYF.